Listed below are T cell receptor beta chains from one sample, sequenced in a study of T cell repertoires in cytomegalovirus infection. Antigen specificity for these receptors is unknown. One entry per CDR3 protein results from TCRdb running MiXCR on the reads. The data contain a few hundred thousand distinct CDR3 sequences, roughly a third of them singletons. Material: cultured PBMCs, obtained from culture after CMV antigen stimulation. Every receptor here comes from a human donor in good health (CMV status not recorded). Some clones in this sample may be carry-over from other donors' samples. Both conserved end residues are part of each CDR3. Fields, in order: V gene, clone size, D gene, J gene, CDR3 protein, CDR3 DNA. The D gene is left open where the match is weak. A row's size may be missing; if present it is once, few, many or a size class.

V: TRBV6-1
size: .
D: TRBD1
J: TRBJ1-3
CDR3: CASSEDRDSGNTIYF
DNA: TGTGCCAGCAGTGAGGACAGGGATTCTGGAAACACCATATATTTT

V: TRBV12-3/TRBV12-4
size: few
D: .
J: TRBJ1-5
CDR3: CASSSRDRLRTQHF
DNA: TGTGCCAGCAGTTCTCGAGACCGGCTTCGGACCCAGCATTTT

V: TRBV12-3/TRBV12-4
size: .
D: .
J: TRBJ2-5
CDR3: CASSFVGAETQYF
DNA: TGTGCCAGCAGTTTTGTAGGGGCTGAGACCCAGTACTTC

V: TRBV30
size: .
D: .
J: TRBJ2-1
CDR3: CAWSPGRDLGMSYNEQFF
DNA: TGTGCCTGGAGTCCTGGGCGGGACCTAGGGATGTCCTACAATGAGCAGTTCTTC

V: TRBV19
size: .
D: TRBD2
J: TRBJ2-1
CDR3: CASSWSGGNNEQFF
DNA: TGTGCCAGTAGTTGGTCGGGAGGGAACAATGAGCAGTTCTTC

V: TRBV12-3/TRBV12-4
size: few
D: .
J: TRBJ1-2
CDR3: CASTDRYYGYTF
DNA: TGTGCCAGCACTGACAGATACTATGGCTACACCTTC

V: TRBV7-2
size: many
D: .
J: TRBJ2-3
CDR3: CASSPKRTSTDTQYF
DNA: TGTGCCAGCAGCCCCAAGCGGACTAGCACAGATACGCAGTATTTT

V: TRBV19
size: .
D: TRBD1
J: TRBJ1-5
CDR3: CASRSDRSNQPQHF
DNA: TGTGCCAGTAGATCGGACAGGAGCAATCAGCCCCAGCATTTT

V: TRBV18
size: .
D: .
J: TRBJ2-3
CDR3: CASSPLAEITDTQYF
DNA: TGTGCCAGCTCACCACTAGCGGAGATCACAGATACGCAGTATTTT

V: TRBV6-5
size: .
D: .
J: TRBJ2-5
CDR3: CASSYGRRQETQYF
DNA: TGTGCCAGCAGTTACGGGCGTAGACAAGAGACCCAGTACTTC

V: TRBV28
size: .
D: TRBD1
J: TRBJ2-1
CDR3: CASLPGLGQGYNEQFF
DNA: TGTGCCAGCCTCCCCGGCCTGGGACAGGGGTACAATGAGCAGTTCTTC

V: TRBV7-2
size: few
D: .
J: TRBJ2-5
CDR3: CASSTLIQETQYF
DNA: TGTGCCAGCAGCACCCTTATCCAAGAGACCCAGTACTTC

V: TRBV11-2
size: few
D: .
J: TRBJ2-3
CDR3: CASSLMIAVSSTDTQYF
DNA: TGTGCCAGCAGCTTGATGATAGCGGTATCTAGCACAGATACGCAGTATTTT

V: TRBV24-1
size: .
D: TRBD1
J: TRBJ1-5
CDR3: CATSDGTGGSDQPQHF
DNA: TGTGCCACCAGTGATGGTACAGGGGGCTCCGATCAGCCCCAGCATTTT

V: TRBV29-1
size: .
D: .
J: TRBJ2-1
CDR3: CSFRDYSYNEQFF
DNA: TGCAGCTTTCGGGATTACTCCTACAATGAGCAGTTCTTC

V: TRBV7-2
size: .
D: .
J: TRBJ2-3
CDR3: CASSLGVPDTQYF
DNA: TGTGCCAGCAGCTTAGGGGTACCGGATACGCAGTATTTT

V: TRBV7-2
size: .
D: .
J: TRBJ2-5
CDR3: CASSSYVGQPYQETQYF
DNA: TGTGCCAGCAGCTCATACGTTGGACAGCCCTACCAAGAGACCCAGTACTTC

V: TRBV9
size: many
D: TRBD2
J: TRBJ2-3
CDR3: CASSGTSRHTDTQYF
DNA: TGTGCCAGCAGCGGGACTAGCCGCCACACAGATACGCAGTATTTT

V: TRBV6-2/TRBV6-3
size: .
D: .
J: TRBJ2-1
CDR3: CASSYSTAVTTRYSYNEQFF
DNA: TGTGCCAGCAGTTATTCCACCGCTGTTACGACGCGTTACTCCTACAATGAGCAGTTCTTC

V: TRBV28
size: few
D: .
J: TRBJ2-1
CDR3: CASRPFPSLSGNEQFF
DNA: TGTGCCAGCAGACCCTTCCCGAGCCTCTCGGGCAATGAGCAGTTCTTC

V: TRBV7-2
size: .
D: TRBD2
J: TRBJ2-7
CDR3: CASSPGLAGEREQYF
DNA: TGTGCCAGCAGCCCGGGACTAGCGGGAGAAAGGGAGCAGTACTTC

V: TRBV7-2
size: .
D: .
J: TRBJ2-3
CDR3: CASSPGTPTDTQYF
DNA: TGTGCCAGCAGCCCCGGGACTCCTACAGATACGCAGTATTTT

V: TRBV7-2
size: .
D: .
J: TRBJ2-5
CDR3: CASSFGPNSQYF
DNA: TGTGCCAGCAGCTTCGGGCCTAACTCCCAGTACTTC

V: TRBV6-5
size: few
D: .
J: TRBJ2-1
CDR3: CASSYSGLLNEQFF
DNA: TGTGCCAGCAGTTACTCCGGGTTGTTGAATGAGCAGTTCTTC

V: TRBV25-1
size: few
D: .
J: TRBJ1-2
CDR3: CASSEWGADGYTF
DNA: TGTGCCAGCAGTGAATGGGGGGCGGATGGCTACACCTTC

V: TRBV15
size: .
D: TRBD2
J: TRBJ2-3
CDR3: CATSRRGSGSPDTQYF
DNA: TGTGCCACCAGCAGGAGGGGTAGCGGGAGCCCAGATACGCAGTATTTT

V: TRBV6-2/TRBV6-3
size: .
D: .
J: TRBJ2-7
CDR3: CASSYSGTVAYEQYF
DNA: TGTGCCAGCAGTTACTCAGGGACGGTTGCCTACGAGCAGTACTTC

V: TRBV7-2
size: .
D: .
J: TRBJ2-1
CDR3: CASSFSGNGNEQFF
DNA: TGTGCCAGCAGCTTTTCCGGTAACGGCAATGAGCAGTTCTTC

V: TRBV7-2
size: few
D: .
J: TRBJ2-2
CDR3: CASSQRVGRATGELFF
DNA: TGTGCCAGCAGCCAACGGGTCGGGAGAGCTACCGGGGAGCTGTTTTTT

V: TRBV27
size: .
D: TRBD1
J: TRBJ1-2
CDR3: CASSSGGGLDGYTF
DNA: TGTGCCAGCAGTTCCGGAGGGGGCTTGGATGGCTACACCTTC

V: TRBV19
size: .
D: .
J: TRBJ2-5
CDR3: CASGQFQETQYF
DNA: TGTGCCAGTGGACAGTTTCAAGAGACCCAGTACTTC

V: TRBV29-1
size: once
D: TRBD2
J: TRBJ2-1
CDR3: CSVGTPSGKGYNEQFF
DNA: TGCAGCGTAGGAACCCCTAGCGGGAAAGGATACAATGAGCAGTTCTTC

V: TRBV7-2
size: few
D: .
J: TRBJ2-1
CDR3: CASSLQTRGGEQFF
DNA: TGTGCCAGCAGCTTACAGACCAGGGGAGGTGAGCAGTTCTTC

V: TRBV6-6
size: few
D: .
J: TRBJ1-4
CDR3: CASWAQLGRLNEKLFF
DNA: TGTGCCAGCTGGGCCCAACTGGGGCGGCTTAATGAAAAACTGTTTTTT

V: TRBV12-3/TRBV12-4
size: .
D: TRBD1
J: TRBJ2-3
CDR3: CASSTTRTGASDTQYF
DNA: TGTGCCAGCAGCACAACACGGACAGGGGCGTCAGATACGCAGTATTTT

V: TRBV7-2
size: .
D: .
J: TRBJ1-6
CDR3: CASSLVPGRYNSPLHF
DNA: TGTGCCAGCAGCTTAGTTCCGGGACGATATAATTCACCCCTCCACTTT

V: TRBV7-9
size: .
D: TRBD1
J: TRBJ1-4
CDR3: CASSARQGATNEKLFF
DNA: TGTGCCAGCAGCGCCAGACAGGGAGCAACTAATGAAAAACTGTTTTTT

V: TRBV6-2/TRBV6-3
size: .
D: TRBD1
J: TRBJ2-1
CDR3: CASRRQGVHNEQFF
DNA: TGTGCCAGCAGGAGACAGGGGGTCCACAATGAGCAGTTCTTC

V: TRBV3-1
size: .
D: .
J: TRBJ2-5
CDR3: CASSQGSGRQETQYF
DNA: TGTGCCAGCAGTCAAGGGAGCGGTCGGCAAGAGACCCAGTACTTC

V: TRBV6-2/TRBV6-3
size: .
D: TRBD1
J: TRBJ2-1
CDR3: CASTPTPDRGLTYNEQFF
DNA: TGTGCCAGCACCCCCACTCCGGACAGGGGGTTGACCTACAATGAGCAGTTCTTC

V: TRBV20-1
size: .
D: .
J: TRBJ2-3
CDR3: CSAREARASTDTQYF
DNA: TGCAGTGCTAGAGAGGCGAGAGCTAGCACAGATACGCAGTATTTT

V: TRBV7-2
size: many
D: .
J: TRBJ2-2
CDR3: CASSLNGLPTGELFF
DNA: TGTGCCAGCAGCTTAAACGGCCTACCCACCGGGGAGCTGTTTTTT

V: TRBV4-1
size: once
D: TRBD1
J: TRBJ1-1
CDR3: CASSHHRGPIGTEAFF
DNA: TGCGCCAGCAGCCACCACAGGGGTCCGATAGGCACTGAAGCTTTCTTT

V: TRBV3-1
size: once
D: .
J: TRBJ2-1
CDR3: CASSQEGVSEQFF
DNA: TGTGCCAGCAGCCAAGAAGGGGTCAGTGAGCAGTTCTTC

V: TRBV7-2
size: many
D: TRBD1
J: TRBJ2-2
CDR3: CASSRTGGNTGELFF
DNA: TGTGCCAGCAGCCGGACAGGGGGAAATACCGGGGAGCTGTTTTTT

V: TRBV28
size: once
D: .
J: TRBJ1-5
CDR3: CASSLSGISSNQPQHF
DNA: TGTGCCAGCAGTTTATCGGGCATATCGAGCAATCAGCCCCAGCATTTT

V: TRBV28
size: few
D: TRBD1
J: TRBJ2-7
CDR3: CASSGGTGVGEQYF
DNA: TGTGCCAGCAGTGGCGGGACAGGGGTGGGGGAGCAGTACTTC

V: TRBV12-5
size: .
D: .
J: TRBJ1-1
CDR3: CASGLVPGGTEAFF
DNA: TGTGCTAGTGGTTTGGTACCCGGGGGCACTGAAGCTTTCTTT

V: TRBV7-9
size: .
D: .
J: TRBJ1-5
CDR3: CASSLGSVTPLNQPQHF
DNA: TGTGCCAGCAGCTTAGGGTCCGTGACACCCCTCAATCAGCCCCAGCATTTT

V: TRBV4-2
size: .
D: TRBD1
J: TRBJ1-4
CDR3: CASSRSGQGTGNEKLFF
DNA: TGTGCCAGCAGCCGTTCCGGACAGGGAACGGGCAATGAAAAACTGTTTTTT

V: TRBV6-8
size: .
D: TRBD2
J: TRBJ2-3
CDR3: CASRWGGGIATDTQYF
DNA: TGTGCCAGCAGGTGGGGGGGGGGTATCGCCACAGATACGCAGTATTTT

V: TRBV28
size: once
D: TRBD2
J: TRBJ2-7
CDR3: CASIPAGNYEQYF
DNA: TGTGCCAGCATTCCAGCGGGAAACTACGAGCAGTACTTC

V: TRBV19
size: .
D: .
J: TRBJ2-2
CDR3: CASRVRGAGELFF
DNA: TGTGCCAGTAGGGTAAGGGGTGCCGGGGAGCTGTTTTTT